The clone carrying this T cell receptor (beta chain) was seen at least ten times. Its antigen is currently unknown. TCRdb reprocessed the RT-PCR reads via MiXCR and lists one record per CDR3 protein. The repertoire holds some 850,000 distinct CDR3 sequences, with approximately 18% as singletons. This sample stems from a study of response to subunit inactivated influenza vaccine. Per the germline V gene, CDR1 is SQVTM and CDR2 is ANQGSEA. V gave up 2 bases and J gave up 3 bases, with 10 bases separating them. The CDR3 is 14 residues long. Study-level points and caveats: Each seasonal influenza vaccination, the authors suggested, recruits few new T cells.

The source of this sequence is a man between 50 and 59 years old who received an inactivated influenza vaccine. The sample in question was PBMCs from blood, obtained more than 4 days after vaccination. V usage is TRBV29-1 and J usage is TRBJ2-2, with D maybe TRBD2 (5 bases). The DNA of the CDR3 is TGCAGCGTTGAAAGCAGCGGCTACACCGGGGAGCTGTTTTTT. Protein sequence: CSVESSGYTGELFF.